Presented here are 9 T cell receptor beta chains from one specimen sequenced in a study of tumor and adjacent non-tumor tissue in lung cancer. The template was RNA from unsorted bulk tissue. Three rounds of nested PCR, following a modified ARM-PCR protocol, produced the TCRbeta library. TCRdb recomputed calls from the multiplex PCR reads with MiXCR, one row per CDR3 protein. The table lists 90,000 to 110,000 distinct CDR3 sequences, more than 70% of them singletons. The source material was lung tumor tissue. These receptor sequences come from a woman aged 55-70 years with non-small cell lung cancer.

This clonotype was recorded only once. The chain couples TRBV12-3 or TRBV12-4 to TRBJ2-4; the match to TRBD2 covers 13 bases. With V trimmed by 10 bases and J by 15 bases, 9 bases remained unmatched. The CDR3 is 12 residues long. CDR3 DNA sequence: TGTGCCAACCGCTCGGGACTAGCGGGATTGTACTTC. This sequence encodes CANRSGLAGLYF.

The V gene is TRBV20-1, the J gene TRBJ1-5; D ambiguous. The germline gives CDR1 DFQATT, CDR2 SNEGSKA (reference sequence). The CDR3 spans 15 residues. With 2 bases removed from V and 5 bases from J, the gap between germline ends came to 16 bases. CDR3 sequence reads: CSARYPFARDQPQHF. The CDR3 nucleotides read TGCAGTGCTAGATATCCATTTGCGAGGGATCAGCCCCAGCATTTT.

Turning to this clonotype: Sequence at one end of the junction differs from germline and may be a read error. The chain joins TRBV11-2 to TRBJ2-7, with D possibly TRBD2 on 6 matching bases. Per germline, CDR1 SGHAT and CDR2 FQNNGV. This CDR3 has 13 residues. As DNA, the CDR3 is TGTGCCAGCTGCTTATATTGGGGGGTCGAGCAGTATTTC. This encodes CASCLYWGVEQYF.

In the case of this clonotype: Given a much more abundant clone one base away, this may be a read error. The genes are TRBV20-1 and TRBJ2-7, with D tentatively TRBD2 (7 bases). This CDR3 is built from 15 residues. The germline V gene has CDR1 DFQATT and CDR2 SNEGSKA (reference sequence). The CDR3 DNA follows: TGCAGTGCTAGACCCCTACAGGGAGGGTCCTACGAGCAGAACTTC. Translating gives CSARPLQGGSYEQNF.

Concerning this clonotype: Possible read error: a much larger clone is one base away. The J gene is TRBJ2-7, the V gene TRBV20-1; D call uncertain. This CDR3 spans 12 amino acids. CDR1 and CDR2 from the germline V gene are DFQATT and SNEGSKA (reference sequence). The CDR3 DNA sequence: TGCAGTGCTAGAGATAAGGTTTACGAGAAGTACTTC. Its protein is CSARDKVYEKYF.

The rearrangement joins TRBV28 to TRBJ1-5; D is unclear. V lost 3 bases, J lost 3 bases, and 12 bases lay in between. The CDR3 sequence is 15 residues long. Germline assignment: CDR1 MDHEN and CDR2 SYDVKM. In DNA form, the CDR3 reads TGTGCCAGCAGTTTTGGGCGGAGGTACAATCAGCCCCAGCATTTT. The encoded protein is CASSFGRRYNQPQHF.

As to this clonotype: This could be a read error, since a much larger clone is one nucleotide away. The chain links TRBV10-3 to TRBJ1-2, with TRBD1 identical over 8 bases. The V and J ends lost 6 bases and 6 bases, in that order; junction bases with no gene match: 9. The CDR3 sequence is 14 residues long. Germline values: CDR1 ENHRY, CDR2 SYGVKD. The CDR3 region has the DNA TGTGCCATCAGGCGGACAGGGAGACTCGATGGCTACACCTTC. Protein product: CAIRRTGRLDGYTF.

As for this clonotype: At one boundary the junction diverges from the germline segment, which might be a read error. The rearrangement links TRBV30 to TRBJ1-2; 9 bases line up with TRBD1. The CDR3 length is 14 residues. Germline CDR1 is GTSNPN and CDR2 is SVGIG (reference sequence). Here the CDR3 DNA reads TGTGTCTGGACCCGGACAGGGGCGAACTATGGCTACACCTTC. Protein: CVWTRTGANYGYTF. Full variable domain (outside the CDR3, taken from reference TRBV30 and TRBJ1-2): SQTIHQWPATLVQPVGSPLSLECTVEGTSNPNLYWYRQAAGRGLQLLFYSVGIGQISSEVPQNLSASRPQDRQFILSSKKLLLSDSGFYLCVWTRTGANYGYTFGSGTRLTVV.

V and J are TRBV11-2 and TRBJ2-4; possible D gene TRBD2, 5 bases. This CDR3 is 15 amino acids long. Trimming shortened V by 7 bases and J by 4 bases, and 17 bases separated the two germline ends. CDR1 and CDR2 (germline): SGHAT, FQNNGV. This chain's CDR3 is CASNSRTRGKNIQYF. The CDR3 DNA reads TGTGCCAGCAACTCCCGAACTCGCGGGAAAAACATTCAGTACTTC.